This T cell receptor (beta chain) was sequenced during a study of cytomegalovirus exposure and HLA in healthy donors. From germline, CDR1 is LGHNA and CDR2 YSLEER. The CDR3 is 12 residues long. Trimming took off 1 base at V and 7 bases at J, with 7 bases between the two ends. Primers: 60 Vbeta forward and 13 Jbeta reverse. Clones were read by immunoSEQ multiplex PCR, and TCRdb kept only the in-frame ones, dropping some. The sample totals approximately 72,000 clones; its top ten clones hold 4.5% to 6.5%. The source material was PBMCs. This chain links TRBV4-3 with TRBJ1-2; no clear D gene. The receptor comes from a woman aged 40 to 50 in good health and CMV-seropositive. The CDR3 region is CASSQGSGGYTF. CDR3 nucleotide sequence: TGCGCCAGCAGCCAAGGGTCAGGTGGCTACACCTTC.